This T cell receptor beta chain is from a study of beta chain features in type 1 diabetes. Investigators reverse transcribed all isolated RNA, so they sequenced expressed TCRB transcripts. Repertoires were generated with immunoSEQ multiplex PCR, while TCRdb's copy carries only in-frame clones and drops some. The sample carries 900,000 or so clones, roughly 17% recorded once. The CDR3 extends over 14 amino acids. Germline assignment: CDR1 LGHNA and CDR2 YSLEER. The J gene is TRBJ2-5, the V gene TRBV4-3; no firm D call. The DNA end favors TRBJ2-7, so the J call may be wrong. The sample comprised naive CD4+ T cells from blood. The TCR comes from a woman aged 18-35 years in good health. CDR3 coding DNA: TGCGCCAGCAGCCAAGAAAGGGCCCGGAGCGAGCAGTACTTC. Its protein is CASSQERARSEQYF.